This T cell receptor beta chain is drawn from a study of blood T cells in healthy people across ages (dated by TCRdb to between 2015 and 2017). Context from the whole study: In model experiments, roughly one uniquely barcoded TCR beta cDNA molecule per two T cells was captured by template switching. Using deep sequencing normalized with unique cDNA molecular identifiers, the study measured how TCR beta repertoire diversity changes with age. Four age groups were formed from the donors: young (average approximately 17 years), middle-aged (just under 40), aged (approximately 60) and long-lived (about 80). To avoid experimental bias, donors of different ages were distributed randomly across sequencing lanes. The study analyzed two additional independent replicas of 1 million unique cDNA reads from the same blood draw for two donors, one aged 18 to 30 and one aged 80 or older. General study outcomes and caveats: Compared with the aged group, more naive CD4+ T cells, fewer expanded clones and increased TCR diversity were shown by the long-lived group, suggesting age selection. Observed TCR beta diversity per million T cells fell roughly linearly with age, and a significant reduction was already apparent by age roughly 40. Since profiling was done on bulk unsorted PBMCs, naive and antigen-experienced compartments could not be conclusively compared. Observed TCR beta diversity correlated strongly with the percentage of naive T cells measured by flow cytometry. Estimates of total diversity from one million sequenced T cells were regarded as lower bounds and underestimates. Because donor CMV infection status was unknown, age-related changes in expanded clonotypes were potentially confounded.

Concerning this clonotype itself: The target of this receptor is not known. There are no base qualities to consult, and no much larger clone falls within one base.

The donors were under 40 Caucasian individuals from Russia, aged 6 to 90 years, who were systemically healthy. Each donor gave approximately 9.4 milliliters of peripheral blood, drawn into EDTA-treated Vacutainer tubes. PBMCs were isolated by Ficoll-Paque density-gradient centrifugation, with at least 6.5 million obtained per sample. Total RNA was extracted from PBMCs with Trizol reagent, with at least 5 micrograms obtained per sample. Naive CD45RAhigh/CD27high T cell percentages were measured by flow cytometry on a PBMC aliquot from every donor. The protocol used for the library was 5' RACE. The run used an Illumina HiSeq 2500. A second PCR of roughly 7 to 11 cycles was run with a J-beta primer mix and a sample-barcoded 5' primer. A unique molecular identifier was introduced onto each TCR beta cDNA molecule by a template-switch 5' adaptor carrying 12 random nucleotides. At least 3 million CDR3-containing paired-end reads were obtained from each sample. First-strand cDNA was synthesized from all RNA with the Mint cDNA synthesis kit, primed by a TRBC-specific oligonucleotide. After uracil-DNA glycosylase treatment, a first 18-cycle PCR used universal primers M1SS and BC2_uni_R on all cDNA. As for how the authors treated the data: Normalization of each sample was performed by random selection of 1 million high-quality reads, each carrying a distinct molecular identifier. Instead of being binned into consensus sequences, reads with shared molecular identifiers were discarded. CDR3 identification, clonotype clustering and error correction used MiTCR with a Q25 quality threshold and the strictest error-elimination algorithm. Lower-bound total TCR beta diversity was estimated with a nonparametric unseen species model using Euler transformation. TCRdb ran its own pipeline on the public reads, namely fastp trimming at Q25 and MiXCR clone calling, and kept in-frame beta chains. For every CDR3 protein sequence, its rows merge into one entry that carries the most common genes and DNA. V and J calls and clone size were set by TCRdb, not the authors. Here the sample has 550,000 to 700,000 distinct CDR3 sequences; approximately 25% occur a single time. The ten largest clones capture around 20% of the sample.

The CDR3 holds 11 amino acids from the cysteine to the phenylalanine. Only the CDR3 part of the read is kept: 33 bases, read in frame from the first base. The germline V gene (reference sequence) sets CDR1 to DFQATT and CDR2 to SNEGSKA. The sequencing sample was made of blood. This receptor chain uses TRBV20-1 and TRBJ2-1; confidence is insufficient to name the D gene. The clonotype originates from a woman aged 65 to 85 in good health. The CDR3 corresponds to CSGERMDEQFF. DNA sequence: TGCAGCGGAGAAAGGATGGATGAGCAGTTCTTC.